The 18 T cell receptor beta chains below were found in one sample sequenced in a study of blood T cell repertoires in COVID-19 (dated by TCRdb to 2018 to 2020). The receptor library was made with the immunoSEQ multiplex PCR assay. TCRdb re-hosts the immuneACCESS table, in-frame sequences only. Its copies lack some clones; in the studies checked, an unresolved V gene accounts for under half of them, and the cause for the rest is not known. In this sample the table shows 150,000 to 200,000 clones, 85% to 90% of which occur a single time. The top ten constitute approximately 6% of the sample. The specimen sequenced was peripheral blood. The receptors come from a man aged 40-55 years with active or convalescent COVID-19.

Only a few counts were recorded for this clone. The CDR3 bases are TGTGCCAGCAAATTGGACAGGGGCCCCAATCAGCCCCAGCATTTT. Translation: CASKLDRGPNQPQHF. V gene TRBV6-5 combines with J gene TRBJ1-5; 9 bases are shared with TRBD1. The V gene's germline CDR1 is MNHEY and CDR2 SVGAGI. CDR3 length equals 15 residues. V dropped 7 bases and J dropped 3; count of bases not matched to a gene: 7.

The CDR3 spells CASSRSGPNRGETQYF. In nucleotides, the CDR3 is TGTGCCAGCAGTCGGAGCGGCCCCAACCGAGGAGAGACCCAGTACTTC. This sequence joins TRBV5-4 and TRBJ2-5; maybe TRBD2 (5 bases). CDR3 length: 16 residues. Trimming removed 5 bases from V and 4 bases from J, with 21 bases in between. CDR1 and CDR2 from the germline V gene are SGHNT and YYREEE (reference sequence). The variable domain in full, completed from reference TRBV5-4 and TRBJ2-5, reads ETGVTQSPTHLIKTRGQQVTLRCSSQSGHNTVSWYQQALGQGPQFIFQYYREEENGRGNFPPRFSGLQFPNYSSELNVNALELDDSALYLCASSRSGPNRGETQYFGPGTRLLVL.

The chain couples TRBV4-2 to TRBJ1-5; no definite D call. This CDR3 contains 14 residues. V dropped 4 bases and J dropped 3 bases, with 10 bases sitting between them. CDR1 and CDR2 (germline): LGHNA, YNFKEQ. The CDR3 loop reads CASSPGLNNQPQHF. The CDR3 DNA sequence: TGTGCCAGCAGCCCAGGATTAAACAATCAGCCCCAGCATTTT.

The gene calls are TRBV7-3 and TRBJ2-3; 8 nucleotides line up with TRBD2. Germline V gene lookup returns CDR1 SGHTA and CDR2 FQGTGA. V was pared by 4 bases and J by 1 base, with 7 bases of the junction left unmatched. The CDR3 spans 16 residues. Written as DNA, the CDR3 is TGTGCCAGCAGCTCGGTGGGAGCGGGGGGCACAGATACGCAGTATTTT. Encoded protein: CASSSVGAGGTDTQYF.

This clone has only a few counts. The CDR3 reads CASSQVELAGSYEQYF. CDR3 coding DNA: TGTGCCAGCAGCCAAGTCGAGTTAGCGGGATCCTACGAGCAGTACTTC. V and J are TRBV4-2 and TRBJ2-7; 8 bases fit TRBD2. CDR3 size: 16 residues. Trimming at V came to 1 base and at J to 1 base, leaving 6 bases not matched to a gene. Germline V gives CDR1 LGHNA, CDR2 YNFKEQ.

This chain joins TRBV7-9 and TRBJ2-7, with 7 bases lining up with TRBD1. Germline V gene sequence: CDR1 SEHNR, CDR2 FQNEAQ (reference sequence). The CDR3 sequence is 13 residues long. V gave up 5 bases and J gave up 5 bases; unmatched junction bases: 6. As DNA, the CDR3 is TGTGCCAGCAGCCGAGGGGGCTTCAACGAGCAGTACTTC. Protein sequence: CASSRGGFNEQYF.

This chain connects TRBV18 to TRBJ2-1; D possibly corresponds to TRBD1 (6 bases). Per germline, CDR1 KGHSH and CDR2 LQKENI. V lost 0 bases and J 2 bases, leaving 11 bases between the germline ends. The CDR3 runs to 16 residues. The CDR3 sequence: CASSPPQGPAYNEQFF. Here the CDR3 DNA reads TGTGCCAGCTCACCACCCCAGGGGCCAGCCTACAATGAGCAGTTCTTC.

V gene TRBV19 combines with J gene TRBJ2-3, with D uncertain. V lost 4 bases, J lost 0 bases, and 8 bases lay in between. Per the germline V gene, CDR1 is LNHDA and CDR2 is SQIVND (reference sequence). The CDR3 covers 14 residues. DNA of the CDR3: TGTGCCAGTAGTAACAGCTATAGCACAGATACGCAGTATTTT. Translation gives CASSNSYSTDTQYF. Full variable domain (missing parts from reference TRBV19 and TRBJ2-3): DGGITQSPKYLFRKEGQNVTLSCEQNLNHDAMYWYRQDPGQGLRLIYYSQIVNDFQKGDIAEGYSVSREKKESFPLTVTSAQKNPTAFYLCASSNSYSTDTQYFGPGTRLTVL.

The chain employs TRBV18 and TRBJ2-1; TRBD2 matches at 7 bases. V lost 5 bases, J lost 7 bases, and 14 bases stayed unmatched. The CDR3 extends over 16 amino acids. Germline-derived CDR1 and CDR2 are KGHSH and LQKENI. The DNA for the CDR3 is TGTGCCAGCTCAATGACGCTACGGGGGGTGTGGAATGAGCAGTTCTTC. Its protein product is CASSMTLRGVWNEQFF.

In its sample, this clone was seen once. The chain couples TRBV18 to TRBJ2-7; maybe TRBD1 (6 bases). Germline V CDR1 and CDR2: KGHSH, LQKENI. The CDR3 totals 14 residues. V lost 2 bases to trimming and J lost 11 bases, with 19 bases between them. The CDR3 DNA reads TGTGCCAGCTCACCAACCAGGACAGTCGCAGGGGAGTACTTC. Its translation: CASSPTRTVAGEYF.

This chain joins TRBV19 and TRBJ2-7; the D gene is possibly TRBD2 (6 bases). Germline-derived CDR1 and CDR2 are LNHDA and SQIVND (reference sequence). The V gene lost 9 bases and the J gene lost 1 base, with 19 bases spanning the gap. CDR3 length equals 15 residues. CDR3 coding DNA: TGTGCCAGGCATTCCGGGACTTTAAATTCCTACGAGCAGTACTTC. This gives the protein CARHSGTLNSYEQYF. The full variable domain, rest sourced from reference TRBV19 and TRBJ2-7, is DGGITQSPKYLFRKEGQNVTLSCEQNLNHDAMYWYRQDPGQGLRLIYYSQIVNDFQKGDIAEGYSVSREKKESFPLTVTSAQKNPTAFYLCARHSGTLNSYEQYFGPGTRLTVT.

The V call is TRBV5-6, the J call TRBJ2-1; D perhaps matches TRBD2 (6 bases). The germline V gene has CDR1 SGHDT and CDR2 YYEEEE. The CDR3 runs to 14 residues. V was trimmed by 3 bases and J by 10 bases, leaving 17 bases between them. CDR3 amino acids: CASSSGGILREQFF. DNA for the CDR3: TGTGCCAGCAGCTCCGGCGGGATTCTAAGAGAGCAGTTCTTC.

This clone was recorded once. The rearrangement uses TRBV3-1 (or the pseudogene TRBV3-2) and TRBJ2-7, with D perhaps matching TRBD2 (6 bases). Germline V gene lookup returns CDR1 LGHDT and CDR2 YNNKEL (reference sequence). V was shortened by 4 bases and J by 2 bases, with 18 bases between the two germline ends. This CDR3 spans 16 amino acids. DNA for the CDR3: TGTGCCAGCAGCCTTAGAATGACTAGATCAACCTACGAGCAGTACTTC. It specifies CASSLRMTRSTYEQYF.

This clone has just a few counts. The V gene is TRBV6-5, the J gene TRBJ2-3, with 8 bases that match TRBD1. J gave up 6 bases and V 6 bases, and 2 bases lay outside the gene matches. The V gene's germline CDR1 is MNHEY and CDR2 SVGAGI. This CDR3 has 12 residues. The CDR3 region has the DNA TGTGCCAGCAGGACAGGGGCGGATACGCAGTATTTT. Encoded protein: CASRTGADTQYF.

CDR3 nucleotides: TGTGCCAGCAGCTCCCGAGAGACGAGCGATGAGCAGTTCTTC. This gives the protein CASSSRETSDEQFF. The gene calls are TRBV7-8 and TRBJ2-1; no firm D call. Germline CDR1 SGHVS, CDR2 FQNEAQ. Trimming removed 4 bases at V and 8 bases at J, with 15 bases between. The CDR3 length is 14 residues. The entire variable domain, with the rest obtained from reference TRBV7-8 and TRBJ2-1, is as follows: GAGVSQSPRYKVAKRGQDVALRCDPISGHVSLFWYQQALGQGPEFLTYFQNEAQLDKSGLPSDRFFAERPEGSVSTLKIQRTQQEDSAVYLCASSSRETSDEQFFGPGTRLTVL.

The rearrangement joins TRBV18 to TRBJ1-3; D gene ambiguous. This CDR3 is built from 15 residues. From germline, CDR1 is KGHSH and CDR2 LQKENI. V was pared by 4 bases and J by 4 bases, with 14 bases between. Here the CDR3 reads CASSLGSPRGNTIYF. As DNA, the CDR3 is TGTGCCAGCTCACTTGGGAGCCCACGAGGAAACACCATATATTTT.

V usage is TRBV28 and J usage is TRBJ2-3, with a weak D call TRBD2 (6 bases). V lost 5 bases and J lost 0, with 18 bases in between. Germline lookup yields CDR1 MDHEN and CDR2 SYDVKM. CDR3 length equals 17 residues. In DNA form, the CDR3 reads TGTGCCAGCAGTAAGTTGGCGGGGCATGTAAGCACAGATACGCAGTATTTT. Its translation is CASSKLAGHVSTDTQYF.

This clone is categorized as medium-sized. The J gene is TRBJ2-7, the V gene TRBV23-1; 9 positions match TRBD2. TRBV23-1 is flagged as an ORF with uncertain function. This CDR3 has 15 amino acids. V was clipped by 4 bases and J by 3 bases; unmatched bases: 7. The CDR3 spells CASSRWLAGLYEQYF. The CDR3 DNA is TGCGCCAGCAGTCGTTGGCTAGCGGGGCTCTACGAGCAGTACTTC.